This record concerns one TCR beta chain sequence. Its cognate antigen has yet to be identified. Per-nucleotide qualities are absent, and no much larger clonotype sits a single base away. Donors were around 37 systemically healthy Caucasian individuals from Russia aged about 6 to 100 years. Each donor gave 8 to 10 milliliters of peripheral blood, drawn into EDTA-treated Vacutainer tubes. PBMCs were isolated by Ficoll-Paque density-gradient centrifugation, with at least 7 million obtained per sample. Total RNA, at least 6 micrograms per sample, was extracted from PBMCs with Trizol reagent. Naive CD45RAhigh/CD27high T cell percentages were measured by flow cytometry on a PBMC aliquot from every donor. This record comes from a study of blood T cells in healthy people across ages (dated by TCRdb to the mid-2010s). As for the study more broadly: In model experiments, template switching captured roughly one uniquely barcoded TCR beta cDNA molecule for every two T cells. Age-related changes in TCR beta repertoire diversity were measured in the study by deep sequencing normalized with unique cDNA molecular identifiers. Four age groups were formed from the donors: young (average roughly 15 years), middle-aged (approximately 39), aged (around 68) and long-lived (approximately 80). To avoid experimental bias, donors of different ages were distributed randomly across sequencing lanes. For two donors (one aged 18 to 30 and one aged 80 or older), the study analyzed two additional independent replicas of 1 million unique cDNA reads from the same blood draw.

The library came from 5' RACE. Sequencing relied on an Illumina HiSeq 2500. A second PCR of roughly 7 to 12 cycles was run with a J-beta primer mix and a sample-barcoded 5' primer. Each TCR beta cDNA molecule received a unique molecular identifier from a template-switch 5' adaptor carrying 12 random nucleotides. Each sample yielded at least 2.5 million CDR3-containing paired-end reads. All of the RNA was converted into first-strand cDNA using the Mint cDNA synthesis kit, with a TRBC-specific oligonucleotide serving as the primer. All cDNA was treated with uracil-DNA glycosylase and then went through a first 18-cycle PCR with the universal primers M1SS and BC2_uni_R. The published analysis was carried out like this. For normalization, 1 million high-quality reads, each with a distinct molecular identifier, were randomly selected from each sample. Instead of being binned into consensus sequences, reads that shared molecular identifiers were thrown out. MiTCR, with a Q25 quality threshold and the strictest error-elimination algorithm, was used for CDR3 identification, clonotype clustering and error correction. A nonparametric unseen species model with Euler transformation was used to estimate a lower bound on total TCR beta diversity. TCRdb's own reprocessing of the public reads used fastp at Q25 and MiXCR and kept productive beta chains. Each CDR3 protein gets just one entry, which takes the most common genes and DNA from the rows behind it. For this entry, the V and J calls and clone size follow TCRdb and not the study's own pipeline. Here the sample has fewer than 900,000 distinct CDR3 sequences; roughly 43% occur a single time. In total, the top ten clones hold 20% to 25% of the sample.

CDR1 and CDR2 are drawn from the germline V gene (reference sequence): MNHEY, SMNVEV. V trim: 6 bases; J trim: 6 bases; unmatched bases: 5. The CDR3 runs 14 residues from the cysteine to the phenylalanine. Just the 42-base CDR3 DNA is kept, in frame starting at base 1. The research as a whole found: A strong correlation was found between observed TCR beta diversity and the percentage of naive T cells measured by flow cytometry. Compared with the aged group, the long-lived group had more naive CD4+ T cells, fewer expanded clones and increased TCR diversity, a pattern suggesting age selection. The CMV infection status of donors was not known, potentially confounding age-related changes in expanded clonotypes. Observed TCR beta diversity per million T cells fell roughly linearly with age, and a significant reduction was already apparent by age roughly 40. Estimates of total diversity based on one million sequenced T cells were regarded as lower bounds and as underestimates. Because profiling used bulk unsorted PBMCs, naive and antigen-experienced compartments could not be compared conclusively.

This clonotype was obtained from a woman aged 55-70 years in good health. The chain links TRBV27 with TRBJ2-1; TRBD2 lines up with 10 middle nucleotides. Source material: blood. The CDR3 protein sequence reads: CASRAGGPFNEQFF. Read as DNA, the sequence is TGTGCCAGCAGAGCGGGGGGGCCTTTCAATGAGCAGTTCTTC.